This T cell receptor (beta chain) is drawn from a study of T cells after yellow fever vaccination. Study-level results: Abundant bulk-population clonotypes could contaminate the FACS-sorted repertoires. Overall, a small share of clonotypes was seen in both CD4 and CD8 compartments. Most primary-vaccination clones recurred post-booster (roughly 97% CD4, just over 85% CD8).

Only a few counts were recorded for this clonotype. Its antigen is unidentified. UMIs were added to TCR cDNA along with a universal primer site when it was made by 5'RACE template switching. TCRdb ran MiXCR on the 5' RACE reads and lists one entry per CDR3 protein. The repertoire has 450,000 to 550,000 distinct CDR3 sequences, 21% of them found once; the top ten carry approximately 15%. The sample in question was PBMCs, obtained less than 25 days after the first yellow fever vaccination. The source is a man younger than 30 who received the YFV17D yellow fever vaccine.

The DNA of the CDR3 is TGCAGTGCCCCCCTGGCAGCGGGGTTCCGCAATGAGCAGTTCTTC. Residues: CSAPLAAGFRNEQFF. The chain links TRBV20-1 to TRBJ2-1; 7 bases align to TRBD2. Germline values: CDR1 DFQATT, CDR2 SNEGSKA (reference sequence). V lost 6 bases to trimming and J lost 6 bases; unmatched junction nucleotides: 14. The CDR3 is 15 residues long.